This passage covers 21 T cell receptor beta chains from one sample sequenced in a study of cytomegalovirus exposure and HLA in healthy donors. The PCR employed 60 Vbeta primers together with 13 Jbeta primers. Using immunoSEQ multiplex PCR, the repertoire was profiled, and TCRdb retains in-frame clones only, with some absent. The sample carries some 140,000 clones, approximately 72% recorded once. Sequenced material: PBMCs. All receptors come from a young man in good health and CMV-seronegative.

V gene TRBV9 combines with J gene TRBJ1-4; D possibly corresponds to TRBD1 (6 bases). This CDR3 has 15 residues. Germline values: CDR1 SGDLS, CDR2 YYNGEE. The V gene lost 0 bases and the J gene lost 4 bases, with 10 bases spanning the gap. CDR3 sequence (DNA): TGTGCCAGCAGCGTAGGGGCAGGGGTTAATGAAAAACTGTTTTTT. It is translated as CASSVGAGVNEKLFF.

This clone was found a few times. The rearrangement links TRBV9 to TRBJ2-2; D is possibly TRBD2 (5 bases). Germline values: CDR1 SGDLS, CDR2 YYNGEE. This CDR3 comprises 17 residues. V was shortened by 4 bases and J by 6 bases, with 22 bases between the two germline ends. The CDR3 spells CASSPMSFRESSGELFF. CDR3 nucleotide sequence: TGTGCCAGCAGCCCGATGTCGTTCCGGGAATCTTCCGGGGAGCTGTTTTTT.

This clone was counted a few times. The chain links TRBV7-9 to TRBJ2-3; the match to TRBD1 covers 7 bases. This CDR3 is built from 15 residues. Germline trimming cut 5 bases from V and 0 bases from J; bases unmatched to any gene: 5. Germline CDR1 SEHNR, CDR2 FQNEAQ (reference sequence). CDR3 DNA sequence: TGTGCCAGCAGCCCCGGACAGGCTAGCACAGATACGCAGTATTTT. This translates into CASSPGQASTDTQYF.

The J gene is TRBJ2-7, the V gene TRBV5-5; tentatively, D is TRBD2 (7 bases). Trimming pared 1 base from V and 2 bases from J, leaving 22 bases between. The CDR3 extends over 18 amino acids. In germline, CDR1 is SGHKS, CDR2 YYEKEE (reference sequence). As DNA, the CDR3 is TGTGCCAGCAGCTTGCAAGAAAACGGCGGGGGCCTCCCCTACGAGCAGTACTTC. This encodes CASSLQENGGGLPYEQYF.

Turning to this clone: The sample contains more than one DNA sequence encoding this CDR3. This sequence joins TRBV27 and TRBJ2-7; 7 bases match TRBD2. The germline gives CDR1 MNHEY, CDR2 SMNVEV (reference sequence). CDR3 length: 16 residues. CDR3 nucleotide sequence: TGTGCCAGTAGTTTATCGGGACTAACAGGCTCCTACGAGCAGTACGTC. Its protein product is CASSLSGLTGSYEQYV.

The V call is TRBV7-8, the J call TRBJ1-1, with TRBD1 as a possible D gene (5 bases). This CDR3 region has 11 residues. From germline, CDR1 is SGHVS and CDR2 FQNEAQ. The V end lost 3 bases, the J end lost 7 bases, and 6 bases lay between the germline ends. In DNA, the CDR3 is TGTGCCAGCAGCTTTGACAGTGAAGCTTTCTTT. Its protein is CASSFDSEAFF.

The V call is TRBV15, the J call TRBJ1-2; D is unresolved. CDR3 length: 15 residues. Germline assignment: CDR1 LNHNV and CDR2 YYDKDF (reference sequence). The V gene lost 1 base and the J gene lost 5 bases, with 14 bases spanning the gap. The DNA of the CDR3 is TGTGCCACCAGCAGAGCACGTGAGGGCTTATATGGCTACACCTTC. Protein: CATSRAREGLYGYTF.

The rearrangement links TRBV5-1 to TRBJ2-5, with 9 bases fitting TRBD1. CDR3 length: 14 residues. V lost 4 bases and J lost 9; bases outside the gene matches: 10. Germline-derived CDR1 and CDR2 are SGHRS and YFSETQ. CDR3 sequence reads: CASSPDRGVVAQYF. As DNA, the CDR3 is TGCGCCAGCAGCCCTGACAGGGGGGTGGTGGCCCAGTACTTC.

CDR3 sequence reads: CASSEQGREMNTEAFF. The CDR3 DNA is TGTGCCAGCAGCGAACAGGGAAGGGAGATGAACACTGAAGCTTTCTTT. J is TRBJ1-1 and V is TRBV7-9; tentatively, D is TRBD1 (6 bases). Germline loops: CDR1 SEHNR, CDR2 FQNEAQ (reference sequence). Trimming cost V 5 bases and J 0 bases, with 16 bases left between them. The CDR3 totals 16 residues.

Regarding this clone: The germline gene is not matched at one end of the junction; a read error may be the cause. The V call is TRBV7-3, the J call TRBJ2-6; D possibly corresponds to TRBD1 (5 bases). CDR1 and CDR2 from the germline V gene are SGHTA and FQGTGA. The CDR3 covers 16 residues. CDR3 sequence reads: CASSLNAISGANGLTF. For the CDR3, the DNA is TGTGCCAGCAGCTTAAACGCGATCTCTGGGGCCAACGGCCTGACTTTC.

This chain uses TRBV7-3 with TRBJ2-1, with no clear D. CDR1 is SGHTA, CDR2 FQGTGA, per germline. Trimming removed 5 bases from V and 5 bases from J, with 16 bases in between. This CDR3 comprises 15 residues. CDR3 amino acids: CASSLLRGVNNEQFF. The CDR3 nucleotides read TGTGCCAGCAGCCTTCTTCGCGGAGTAAACAATGAGCAGTTCTTC.

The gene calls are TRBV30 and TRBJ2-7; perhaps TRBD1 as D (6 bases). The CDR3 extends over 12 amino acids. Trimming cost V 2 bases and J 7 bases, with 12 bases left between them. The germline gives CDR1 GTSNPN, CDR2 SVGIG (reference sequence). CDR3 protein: CAWSRQVWEQYF. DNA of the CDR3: TGTGCCTGGAGTCGACAGGTTTGGGAGCAGTACTTC.

In DNA, the CDR3 is TGTGCCAGTACCGAAGGACAGGGTCGTTACAATGAGCAGTTCTTC. Translation gives CASTEGQGRYNEQFF. This chain joins TRBV19 and TRBJ2-1, with 8 bases fitting TRBD1. Unmatched junction bases numbered 9, after V lost 7 bases and J lost 4 bases. This CDR3 is 15 amino acids long. From germline, CDR1 is LNHDA and CDR2 SQIVND (reference sequence).

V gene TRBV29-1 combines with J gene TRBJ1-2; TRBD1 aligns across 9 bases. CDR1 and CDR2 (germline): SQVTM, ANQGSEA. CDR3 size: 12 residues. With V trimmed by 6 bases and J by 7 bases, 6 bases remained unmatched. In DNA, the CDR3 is TGCAGCGTCACCGGGACAGGGTTTGGCTACACCTTC. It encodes CSVTGTGFGYTF.

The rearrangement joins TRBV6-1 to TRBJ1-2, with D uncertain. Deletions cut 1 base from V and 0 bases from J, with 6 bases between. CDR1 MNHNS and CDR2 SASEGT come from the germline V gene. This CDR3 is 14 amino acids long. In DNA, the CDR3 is TGTGCCAGCAGTGAAGACAGAACTAACTATGGCTACACCTTC. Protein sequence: CASSEDRTNYGYTF.

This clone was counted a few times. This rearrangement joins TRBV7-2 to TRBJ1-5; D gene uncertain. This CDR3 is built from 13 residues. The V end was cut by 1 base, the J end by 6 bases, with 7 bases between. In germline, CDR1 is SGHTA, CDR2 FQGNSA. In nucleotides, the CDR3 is TGTGCCAGCAGCTTAGTCTTGAGTCAGCCCCAGCATTTT. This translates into CASSLVLSQPQHF.

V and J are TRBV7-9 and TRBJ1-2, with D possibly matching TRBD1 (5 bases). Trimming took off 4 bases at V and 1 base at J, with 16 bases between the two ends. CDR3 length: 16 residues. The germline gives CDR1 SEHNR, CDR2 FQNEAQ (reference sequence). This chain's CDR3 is CASSWGGSWGNYGYTF. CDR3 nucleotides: TGTGCCAGCAGCTGGGGGGGATCATGGGGTAACTATGGCTACACCTTC.

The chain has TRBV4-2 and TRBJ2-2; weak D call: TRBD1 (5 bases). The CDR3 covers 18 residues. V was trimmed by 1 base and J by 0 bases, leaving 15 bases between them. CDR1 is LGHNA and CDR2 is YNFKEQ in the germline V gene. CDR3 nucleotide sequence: TGTGCCAGCAGCCAAGTGGGGTGGGGCAGGGCGAACACCGGGGAGCTGTTTTTT. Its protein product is CASSQVGWGRANTGELFF.

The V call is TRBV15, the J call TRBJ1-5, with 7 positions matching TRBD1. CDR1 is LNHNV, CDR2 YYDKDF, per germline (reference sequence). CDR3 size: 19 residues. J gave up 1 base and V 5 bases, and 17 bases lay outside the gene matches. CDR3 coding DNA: TGTGCCACCAGCGGAAGAAACGTCCCCGGGACAGCGAGCAATCAGCCCCAGCATTTT. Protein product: CATSGRNVPGTASNQPQHF.

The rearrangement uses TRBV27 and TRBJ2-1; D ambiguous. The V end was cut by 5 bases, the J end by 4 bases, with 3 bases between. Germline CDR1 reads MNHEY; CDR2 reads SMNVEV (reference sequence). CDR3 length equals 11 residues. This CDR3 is CASSVYNEQFF. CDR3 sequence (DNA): TGTGCCAGCAGTGTATACAATGAGCAGTTCTTC.

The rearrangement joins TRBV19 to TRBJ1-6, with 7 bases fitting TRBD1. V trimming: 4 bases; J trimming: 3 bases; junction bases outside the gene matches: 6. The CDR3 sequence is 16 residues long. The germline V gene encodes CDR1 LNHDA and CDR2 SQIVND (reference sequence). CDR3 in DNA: TGTGCCAGTAGTAACCTGGACAGGAGCTATAATTCACCCCTCCACTTT. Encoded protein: CASSNLDRSYNSPLHF.